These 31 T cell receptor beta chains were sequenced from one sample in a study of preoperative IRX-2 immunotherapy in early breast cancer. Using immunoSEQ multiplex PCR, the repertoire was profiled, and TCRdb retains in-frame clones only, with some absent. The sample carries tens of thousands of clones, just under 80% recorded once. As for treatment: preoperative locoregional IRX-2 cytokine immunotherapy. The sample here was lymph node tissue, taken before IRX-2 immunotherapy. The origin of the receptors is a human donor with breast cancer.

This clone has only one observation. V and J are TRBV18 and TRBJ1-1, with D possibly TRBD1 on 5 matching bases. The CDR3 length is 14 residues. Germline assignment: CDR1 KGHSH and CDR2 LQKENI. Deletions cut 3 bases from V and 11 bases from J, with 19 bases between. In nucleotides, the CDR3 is TGTGCCAGCTCACCCGGGCAGGGCGGCCCCTGGGCTTTCTTT. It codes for CASSPGQGGPWAFF.

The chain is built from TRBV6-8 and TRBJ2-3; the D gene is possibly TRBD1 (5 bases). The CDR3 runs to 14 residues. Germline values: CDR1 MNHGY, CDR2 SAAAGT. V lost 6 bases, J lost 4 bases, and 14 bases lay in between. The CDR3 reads CASRRQGISDTQYF. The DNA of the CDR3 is TGTGCCAGCAGGAGGCAGGGAATTTCAGATACGCAGTATTTT.

The CDR3 is CASSLGEGYTNYEQYF. As DNA, the CDR3 is TGTGCCAGCAGCTTGGGGGAGGGTTACACTAACTACGAGCAGTACTTC. V is TRBV11-3 and J is TRBJ2-7; 7 positions match TRBD2. Germline values: CDR1 SGHNT, CDR2 YENEEA. CDR3 length equals 16 residues. Germline trimming cut 3 bases from V and 3 bases from J; bases unmatched to any gene: 11.

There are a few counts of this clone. The CDR3 DNA reads as TGCGCCAGCAGTAGTTCAAAGAAGGACGGTAGTGGCTACACCTTC. Amino acid sequence: CASSSSKKDGSGYTF. This chain connects TRBV10-2 to TRBJ1-2; D unclear. Between the trimmed V and J ends, which lost 5 bases and 7 bases, there was a span of 20 bases. This CDR3 is 15 amino acids long. Germline CDR1 and CDR2: WSHSY and SAAADI.

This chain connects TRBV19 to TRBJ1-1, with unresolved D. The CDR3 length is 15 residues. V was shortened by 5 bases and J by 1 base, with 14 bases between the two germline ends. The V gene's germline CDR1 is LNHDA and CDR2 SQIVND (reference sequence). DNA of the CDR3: TGTGCCAGTAGTGTAGCAGAGACCCGGAACACTGAAGCTTTCTTT. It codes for CASSVAETRNTEAFF.

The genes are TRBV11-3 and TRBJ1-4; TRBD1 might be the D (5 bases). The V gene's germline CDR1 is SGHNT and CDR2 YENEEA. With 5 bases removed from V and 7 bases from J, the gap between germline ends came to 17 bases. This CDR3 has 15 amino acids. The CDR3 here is CASSQGAGQFEKLFF. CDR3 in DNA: TGTGCCAGCAGCCAAGGGGCAGGGCAATTTGAAAAACTGTTTTTT.

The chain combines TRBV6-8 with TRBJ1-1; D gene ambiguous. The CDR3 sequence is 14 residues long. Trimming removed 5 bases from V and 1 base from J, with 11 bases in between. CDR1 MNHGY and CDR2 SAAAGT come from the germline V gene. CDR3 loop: CASSGLAPNTEAFF. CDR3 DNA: TGTGCCAGCAGTGGTCTCGCCCCGAACACTGAAGCTTTCTTT.

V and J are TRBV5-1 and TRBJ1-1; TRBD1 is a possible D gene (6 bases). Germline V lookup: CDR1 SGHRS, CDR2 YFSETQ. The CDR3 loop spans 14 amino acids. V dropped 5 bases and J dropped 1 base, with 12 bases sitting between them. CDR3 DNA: TGCGCCAGCAGTCATGGACAGACGAACACTGAAGCTTTCTTT. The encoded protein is CASSHGQTNTEAFF. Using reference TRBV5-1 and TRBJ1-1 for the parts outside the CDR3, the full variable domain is KAGVTQTPRYLIKTRGQQVTLSCSPISGHRSVSWYQQTPGQGLQFLFEYFSETQRNKGNFPGRFSGRQFSNSRSEMNVSTLELGDSALYLCASSHGQTNTEAFFGQGTRLTVV.

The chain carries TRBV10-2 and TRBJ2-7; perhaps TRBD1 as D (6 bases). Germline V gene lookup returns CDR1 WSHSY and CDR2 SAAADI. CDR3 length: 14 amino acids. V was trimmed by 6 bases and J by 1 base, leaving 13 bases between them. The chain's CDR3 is CASRDTGRSYEQYF. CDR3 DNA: TGCGCCAGCAGAGATACAGGGAGATCCTACGAGCAGTACTTC.

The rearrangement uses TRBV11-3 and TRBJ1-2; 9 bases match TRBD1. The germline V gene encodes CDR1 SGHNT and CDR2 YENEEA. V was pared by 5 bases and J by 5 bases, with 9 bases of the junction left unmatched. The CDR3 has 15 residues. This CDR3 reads CASSQGQGKGYGYTF. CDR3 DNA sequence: TGTGCCAGCAGCCAGGGACAGGGCAAGGGGTATGGCTACACCTTC.

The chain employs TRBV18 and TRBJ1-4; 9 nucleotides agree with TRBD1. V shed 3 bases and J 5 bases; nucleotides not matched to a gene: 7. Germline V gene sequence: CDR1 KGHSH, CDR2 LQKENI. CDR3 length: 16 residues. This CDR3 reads CASSPSGTGPNEKLFF. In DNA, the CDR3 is TGTGCCAGCTCACCTTCCGGGACAGGGCCCAATGAAAAACTGTTTTTT.

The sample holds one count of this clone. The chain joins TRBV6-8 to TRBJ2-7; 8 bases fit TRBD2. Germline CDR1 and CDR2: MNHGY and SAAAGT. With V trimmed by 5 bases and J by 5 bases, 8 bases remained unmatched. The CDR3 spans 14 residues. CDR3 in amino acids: CASSIGGAMNEQYF. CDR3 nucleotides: TGTGCCAGCAGTATCGGGGGGGCGATGAACGAGCAGTACTTC.

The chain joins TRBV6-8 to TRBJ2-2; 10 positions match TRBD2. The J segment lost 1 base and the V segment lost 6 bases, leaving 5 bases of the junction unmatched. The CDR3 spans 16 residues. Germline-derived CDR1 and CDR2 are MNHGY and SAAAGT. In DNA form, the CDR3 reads TGTGCCAGCAGCAGAGCGGGGGGGCGGAACACCGGGGAGCTGTTTTTT. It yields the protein CASSRAGGRNTGELFF.

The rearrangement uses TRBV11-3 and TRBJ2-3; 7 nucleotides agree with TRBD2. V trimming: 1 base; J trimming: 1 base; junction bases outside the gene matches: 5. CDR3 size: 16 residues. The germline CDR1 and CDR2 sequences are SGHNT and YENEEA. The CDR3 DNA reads TGTGCCAGCAGCTTAGTGTGGGGGGGTCGCACAGATACGCAGTATTTT. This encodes CASSLVWGGRTDTQYF.

The CDR3 DNA is TGCGCCAGCAGCCCTACCATAGCGGGGGACACAGATACGCAGTATTTT. It encodes CASSPTIAGDTDTQYF. This chain uses TRBV5-1 with TRBJ2-3, with TRBD2 matching 9 bases. In germline, CDR1 is SGHRS, CDR2 YFSETQ. The CDR3 is made up of 16 amino acids. Unmatched junction bases numbered 8, after V lost 4 bases and J lost 2 bases.

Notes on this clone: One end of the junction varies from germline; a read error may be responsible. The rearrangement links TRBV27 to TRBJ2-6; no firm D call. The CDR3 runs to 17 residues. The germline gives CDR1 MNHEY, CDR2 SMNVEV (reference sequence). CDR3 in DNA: TGTGCCACCAGTGATCCCCGACGGATCTCTGGGGCCAACGTCCTGACTTTC. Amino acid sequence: CATSDPRRISGANVLTF. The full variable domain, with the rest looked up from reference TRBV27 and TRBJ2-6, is EAQVTQNPRYLITVTGKKLTVTCSQNMNHEYMSWYRQDPGLGLRQIYYSMNVEVTDKGDVPEGYKVSRKEKRNFPLILESPSPNQTSLYFCATSDPRRISGANVLTFGAGSRLTVL.

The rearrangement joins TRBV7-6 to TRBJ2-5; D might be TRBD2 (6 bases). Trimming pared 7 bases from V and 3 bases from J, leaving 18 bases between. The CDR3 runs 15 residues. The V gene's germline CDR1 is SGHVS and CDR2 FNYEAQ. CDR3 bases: TGTGCCAGCACCCCCGGGAAGCGGGCGGAAGAGACCCAGTACTTC. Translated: CASTPGKRAEETQYF.

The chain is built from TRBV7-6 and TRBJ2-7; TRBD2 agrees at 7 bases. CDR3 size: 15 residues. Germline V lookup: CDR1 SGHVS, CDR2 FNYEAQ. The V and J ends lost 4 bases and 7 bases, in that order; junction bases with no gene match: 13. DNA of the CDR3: TGTGCCAGCAGCTCTCCGGGACTATCCCTACGGGAGCAGTACTTC. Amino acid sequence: CASSSPGLSLREQYF.

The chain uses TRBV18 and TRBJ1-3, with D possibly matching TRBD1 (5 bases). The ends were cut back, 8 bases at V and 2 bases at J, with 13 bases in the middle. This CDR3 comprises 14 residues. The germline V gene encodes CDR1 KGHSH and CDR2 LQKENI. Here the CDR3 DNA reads TGTGCCAGCGCAAGAGACAGTCCTGGAAACACCATATATTTT. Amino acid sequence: CASARDSPGNTIYF. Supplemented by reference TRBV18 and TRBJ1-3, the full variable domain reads NAGVMQNPRHLVRRRGQEARLRCSPMKGHSHVYWYRQLPEEGLKFMVYLQKENIIDESGMPKERFSAEFPKEGPSILRIQQVVRGDSAAYFCASARDSPGNTIYFGEGSWLTVV.

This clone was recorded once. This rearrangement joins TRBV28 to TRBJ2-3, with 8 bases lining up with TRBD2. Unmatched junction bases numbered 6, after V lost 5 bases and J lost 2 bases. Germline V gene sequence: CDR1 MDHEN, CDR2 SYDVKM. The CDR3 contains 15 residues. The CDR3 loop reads CASSRSGGFTDTQYF. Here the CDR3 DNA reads TGTGCCAGCAGTCGGAGCGGGGGATTCACAGATACGCAGTATTTT.

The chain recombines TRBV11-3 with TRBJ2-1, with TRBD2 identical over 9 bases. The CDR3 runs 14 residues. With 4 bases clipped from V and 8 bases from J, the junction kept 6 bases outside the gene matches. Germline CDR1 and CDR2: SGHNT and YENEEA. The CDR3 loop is CASSYAGGPHEQFF. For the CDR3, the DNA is TGTGCCAGCAGCTATGCGGGGGGGCCTCATGAGCAGTTCTTC.

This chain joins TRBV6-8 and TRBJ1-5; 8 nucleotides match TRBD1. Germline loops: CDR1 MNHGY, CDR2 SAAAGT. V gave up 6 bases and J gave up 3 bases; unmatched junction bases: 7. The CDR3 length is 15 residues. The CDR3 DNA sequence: TGTGCCAGCAGGAGAGACAGGGGTCTCAATCAGCCCCAGCATTTT. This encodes CASRRDRGLNQPQHF.

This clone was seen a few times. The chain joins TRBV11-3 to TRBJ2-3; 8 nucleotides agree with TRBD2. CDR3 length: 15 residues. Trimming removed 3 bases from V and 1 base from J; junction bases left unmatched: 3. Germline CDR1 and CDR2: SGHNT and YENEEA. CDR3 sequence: CASSLASGRTDTQYF. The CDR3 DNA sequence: TGTGCCAGCAGCTTGGCTAGCGGGCGCACAGATACGCAGTATTTT.

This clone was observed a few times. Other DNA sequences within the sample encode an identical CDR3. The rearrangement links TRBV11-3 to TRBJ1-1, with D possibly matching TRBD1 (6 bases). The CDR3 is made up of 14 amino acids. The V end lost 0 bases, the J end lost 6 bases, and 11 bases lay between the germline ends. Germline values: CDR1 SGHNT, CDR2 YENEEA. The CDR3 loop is CASSLEGGQSEAFF. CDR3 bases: TGTGCCAGCAGCTTAGAAGGGGGTCAGTCTGAAGCTTTCTTT.

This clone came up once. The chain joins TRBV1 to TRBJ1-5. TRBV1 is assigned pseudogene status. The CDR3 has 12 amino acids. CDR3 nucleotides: TGCGCCAGCAGCCAAGTGGGACAGCCCCAGCATTTT. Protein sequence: CASSQVGQPQHF.

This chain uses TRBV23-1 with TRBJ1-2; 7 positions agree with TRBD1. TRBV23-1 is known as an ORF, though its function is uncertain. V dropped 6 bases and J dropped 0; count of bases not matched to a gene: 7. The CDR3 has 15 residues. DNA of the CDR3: TGCGCCAGCAGCCAAAGGGGGCCGACTAACTATGGCTACACCTTC. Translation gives CASSQRGPTNYGYTF.

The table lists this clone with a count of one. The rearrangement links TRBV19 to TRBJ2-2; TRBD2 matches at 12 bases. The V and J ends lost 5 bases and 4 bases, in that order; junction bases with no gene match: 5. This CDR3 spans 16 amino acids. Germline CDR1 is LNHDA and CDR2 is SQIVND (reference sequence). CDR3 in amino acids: CASSPSGGAATGELFF. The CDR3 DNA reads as TGTGCCAGTAGTCCTAGCGGGGGGGCGGCCACCGGGGAGCTGTTTTTT.

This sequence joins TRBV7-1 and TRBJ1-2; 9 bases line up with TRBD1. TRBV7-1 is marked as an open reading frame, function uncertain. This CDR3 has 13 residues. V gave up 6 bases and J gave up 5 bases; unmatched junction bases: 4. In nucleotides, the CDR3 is TGTGCCAGCAGTCGGGACAGGGAGTATGGCTACACCTTC. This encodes CASSRDREYGYTF.

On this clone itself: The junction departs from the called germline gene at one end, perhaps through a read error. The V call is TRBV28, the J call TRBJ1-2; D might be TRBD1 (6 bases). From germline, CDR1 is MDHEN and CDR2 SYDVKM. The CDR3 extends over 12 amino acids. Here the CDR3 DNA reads TGTGCCAGCAGTTTATTAGGTTTCGGGGGCAGCTTC. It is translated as CASSLLGFGGSF.

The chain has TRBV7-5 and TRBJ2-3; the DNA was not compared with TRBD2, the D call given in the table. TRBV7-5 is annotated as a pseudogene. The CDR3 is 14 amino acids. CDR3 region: CASSPEGLAGGSYF. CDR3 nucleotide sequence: TGTGCCAGCAGCCCCGAGGGACTAGCGGGGGGGTCGTATTTT.

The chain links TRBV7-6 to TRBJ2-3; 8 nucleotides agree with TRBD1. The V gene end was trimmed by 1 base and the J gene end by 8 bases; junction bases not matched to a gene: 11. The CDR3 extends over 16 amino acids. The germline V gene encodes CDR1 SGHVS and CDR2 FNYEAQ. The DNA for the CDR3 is TGTGCCAGCAGCTTAGTCCAGGGGGCATTTGGAGGTACGCAGTATTTT. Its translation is CASSLVQGAFGGTQYF. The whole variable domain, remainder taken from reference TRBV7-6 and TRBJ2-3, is GAGVSQSPRYKVTKRGQDVALRCDPISGHVSLYWYRQALGQGPEFLTYFNYEAQQDKSGLPNDRFSAERPEGSISTLTIQRTEQRDSAMYRCASSLVQGAFGGTQYFGPGTRLTVL.